This T cell receptor (beta chain) was identified in a study of beta chain features in type 1 diabetes. This clone has only a few counts. Reverse transcription of all isolated RNA meant that expressed TCRB transcripts were sequenced. Method: immunoSEQ multiplex PCR; TCRdb's copy keeps in-frame clones and lacks some. The data hold 130,000 to 150,000 clones, with 6.9% observed a single time. This CDR3 contains 11 residues. The germline gives CDR1 MDHEN, CDR2 SYDVKM. Trimming shortened V by 8 bases and J by 5 bases, and 10 bases separated the two germline ends. Material: central memory CD4+ T cells from blood. This chain joins TRBV28 and TRBJ2-7; tentatively, D is TRBD2 (7 bases). The sequence derives from a woman in her twenties or thirties in good health. The CDR3 here is CASFGGHEQYF. CDR3 DNA sequence: TGTGCCAGCTTCGGGGGGCACGAGCAGTACTTC. Full variable domain (remainder filled in from reference TRBV28 and TRBJ2-7): DVKVTQSSRYLVKRTGEKVFLECVQDMDHENMFWYRQDPGLGLRLIYFSYDVKMKEKGDIPEGYSVSREKKERFSLILESASTNQTSMYLCASFGGHEQYFGPGTRLTVT.